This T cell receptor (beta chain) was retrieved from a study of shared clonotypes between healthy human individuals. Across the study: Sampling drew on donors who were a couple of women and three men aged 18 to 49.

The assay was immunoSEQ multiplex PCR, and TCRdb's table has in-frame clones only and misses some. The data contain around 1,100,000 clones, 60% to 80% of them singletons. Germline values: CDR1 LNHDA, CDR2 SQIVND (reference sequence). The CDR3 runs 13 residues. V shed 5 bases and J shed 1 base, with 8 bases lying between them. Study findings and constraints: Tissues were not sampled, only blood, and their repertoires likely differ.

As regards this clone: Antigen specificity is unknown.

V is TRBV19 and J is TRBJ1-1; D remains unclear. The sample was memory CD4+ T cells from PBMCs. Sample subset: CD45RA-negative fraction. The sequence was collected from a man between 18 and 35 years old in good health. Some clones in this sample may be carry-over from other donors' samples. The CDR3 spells CASSSSRNTEAFF. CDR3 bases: TGTGCCAGTAGTTCGTCGAGGAACACTGAAGCTTTCTTT. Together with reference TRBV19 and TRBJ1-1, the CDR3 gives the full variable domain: DGGITQSPKYLFRKEGQNVTLSCEQNLNHDAMYWYRQDPGQGLRLIYYSQIVNDFQKGDIAEGYSVSREKKESFPLTVTSAQKNPTAFYLCASSSSRNTEAFFGQGTRLTVV.